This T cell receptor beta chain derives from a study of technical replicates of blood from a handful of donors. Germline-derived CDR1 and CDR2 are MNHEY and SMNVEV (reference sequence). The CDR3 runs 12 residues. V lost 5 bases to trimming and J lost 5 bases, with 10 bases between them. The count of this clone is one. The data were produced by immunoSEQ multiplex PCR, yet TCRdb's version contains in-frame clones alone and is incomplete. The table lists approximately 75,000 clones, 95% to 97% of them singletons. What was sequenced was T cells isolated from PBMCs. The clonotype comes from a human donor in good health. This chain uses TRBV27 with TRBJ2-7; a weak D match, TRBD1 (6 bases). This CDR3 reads CASSTTGNEQYF. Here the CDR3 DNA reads TGTGCCAGCAGTACGACAGGAAACGAGCAGTACTTC.